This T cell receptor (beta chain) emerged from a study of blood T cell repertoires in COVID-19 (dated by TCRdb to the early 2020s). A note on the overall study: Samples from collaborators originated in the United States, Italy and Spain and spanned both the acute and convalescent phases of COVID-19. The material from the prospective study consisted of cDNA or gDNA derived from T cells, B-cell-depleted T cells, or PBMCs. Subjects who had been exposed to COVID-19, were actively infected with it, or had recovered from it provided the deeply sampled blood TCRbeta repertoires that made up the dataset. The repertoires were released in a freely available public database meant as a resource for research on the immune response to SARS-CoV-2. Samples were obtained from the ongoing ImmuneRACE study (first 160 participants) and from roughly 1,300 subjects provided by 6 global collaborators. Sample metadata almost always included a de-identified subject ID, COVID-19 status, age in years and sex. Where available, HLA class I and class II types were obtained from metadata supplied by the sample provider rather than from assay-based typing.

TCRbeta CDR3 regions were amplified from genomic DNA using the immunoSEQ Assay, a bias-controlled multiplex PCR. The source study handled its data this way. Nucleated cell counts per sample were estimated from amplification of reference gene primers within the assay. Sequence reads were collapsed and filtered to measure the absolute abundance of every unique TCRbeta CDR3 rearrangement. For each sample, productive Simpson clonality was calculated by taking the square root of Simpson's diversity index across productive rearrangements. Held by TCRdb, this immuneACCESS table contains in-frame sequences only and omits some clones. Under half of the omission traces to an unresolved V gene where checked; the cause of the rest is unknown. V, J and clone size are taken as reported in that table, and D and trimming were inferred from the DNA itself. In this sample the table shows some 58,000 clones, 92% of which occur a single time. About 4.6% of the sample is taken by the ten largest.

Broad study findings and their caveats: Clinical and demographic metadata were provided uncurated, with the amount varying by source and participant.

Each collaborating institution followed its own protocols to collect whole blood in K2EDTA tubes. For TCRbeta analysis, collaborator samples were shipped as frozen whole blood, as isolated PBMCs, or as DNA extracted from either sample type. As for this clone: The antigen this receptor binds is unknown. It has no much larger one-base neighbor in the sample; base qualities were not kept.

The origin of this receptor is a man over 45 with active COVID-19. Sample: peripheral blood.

The nucleotide sequence is TGTGCCAGCAGCCGTGGACTATCCTATCTGTTCGGGCAGTTCTTC. Translation gives CASSRGLSYLFGQFF. The chain joins TRBV3-1 (or the pseudogene TRBV3-2) to TRBJ2-1; a tentative D match to TRBD2 spans 6 bases. CDR1 and CDR2 are read off the germline V gene (reference sequence) as LGHDT and YNNKEL. Including the terminal cysteine and phenylalanine, the CDR3 comprises 15 residues. The read is trimmed to its CDR3 DNA, 45 bases read in frame from base 1. V is cut by 4 bases and J by 12 bases, and the space between the germline ends is 22 bases.